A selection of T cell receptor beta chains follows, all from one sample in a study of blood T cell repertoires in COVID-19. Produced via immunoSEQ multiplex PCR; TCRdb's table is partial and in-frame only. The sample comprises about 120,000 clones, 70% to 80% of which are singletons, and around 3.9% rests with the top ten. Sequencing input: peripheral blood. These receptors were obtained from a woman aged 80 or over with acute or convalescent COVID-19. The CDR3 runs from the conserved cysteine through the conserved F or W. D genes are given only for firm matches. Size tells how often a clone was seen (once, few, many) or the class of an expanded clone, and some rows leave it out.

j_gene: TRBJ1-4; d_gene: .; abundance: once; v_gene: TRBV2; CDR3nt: TGTGCCAGCACCCGAGAAAATGAAAAACTGTTTTTT; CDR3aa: CASTRENEKLFF
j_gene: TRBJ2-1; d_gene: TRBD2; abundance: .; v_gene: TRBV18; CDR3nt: TGTGCCAGCTCACCGGATCGACTAGCGGGAGGATACAATGAGCAGTTCTTC; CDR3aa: CASSPDRLAGGYNEQFF
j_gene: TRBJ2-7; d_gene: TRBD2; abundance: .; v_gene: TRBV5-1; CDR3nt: TGCGCCAGCAGCTCGGGACTAGCGGGGGTCCTTAGCTCCTACGAGCAGTACTTC; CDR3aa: CASSSGLAGVLSSYEQYF
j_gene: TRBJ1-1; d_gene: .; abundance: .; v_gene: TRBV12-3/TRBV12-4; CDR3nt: TGTGCCATCCGAGCGGCGGGGCTACAAAAAGCTTTCTTT; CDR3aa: CAIRAAGLQKAFF
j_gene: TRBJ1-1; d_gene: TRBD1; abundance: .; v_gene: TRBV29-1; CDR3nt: TGCAGCGTGCTCAGGGGGCGGGACACTGAAGCTTTCTTT; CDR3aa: CSVLRGRDTEAFF
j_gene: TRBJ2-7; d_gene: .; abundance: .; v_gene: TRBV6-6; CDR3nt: TGTGCCAGCAAGCCAGGAACCTACGAGCAGTACTTC; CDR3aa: CASKPGTYEQYF
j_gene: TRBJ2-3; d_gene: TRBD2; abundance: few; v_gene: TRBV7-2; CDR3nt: TGTGCCAGCAGCCGGAGCGGGAGGGCCTGGGGAGATACGCAGTATTTT; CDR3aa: CASSRSGRAWGDTQYF
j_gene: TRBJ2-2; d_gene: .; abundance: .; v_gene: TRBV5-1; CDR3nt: TGCGCCAGCACCTTGGAGGTAGGAGGCGGGGAGCTGTTTTTT; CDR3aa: CASTLEVGGGELFF
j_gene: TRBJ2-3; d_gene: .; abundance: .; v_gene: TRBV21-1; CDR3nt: TGTGCCAGCAGCAAAGTATCGGGACTCGCAACCACTAGCACAGATACGCAGTATTTT; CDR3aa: CASSKVSGLATTSTDTQYF
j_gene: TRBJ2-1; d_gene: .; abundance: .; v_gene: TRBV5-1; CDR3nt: TGCGCCAGCAGCTTCTCGTCTCGGGTCGAGGGCTCCTACAATGAGCAGTTCTTC; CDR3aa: CASSFSSRVEGSYNEQFF
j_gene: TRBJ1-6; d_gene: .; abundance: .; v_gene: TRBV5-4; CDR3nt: TGTGCCAGCAGCTTGACAGGGCACAATTCACCCCTCCACTTT; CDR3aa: CASSLTGHNSPLHF
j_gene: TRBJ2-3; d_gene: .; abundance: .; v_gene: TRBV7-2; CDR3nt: TGTGCCAGCAGCTTAGTTCGGGGAGCAGATACGCAGTATTTT; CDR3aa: CASSLVRGADTQYF
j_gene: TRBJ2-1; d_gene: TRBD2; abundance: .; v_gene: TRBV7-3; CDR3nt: TGTGCCAGCAGCTTAAGGGGGGGGACCTCCTACAATGAGCAGTTCTTC; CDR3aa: CASSLRGGTSYNEQFF
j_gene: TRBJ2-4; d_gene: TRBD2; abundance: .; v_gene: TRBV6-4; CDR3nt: TGTGCCACCAAAGCGGGGGGGGGCAATAAAAACATTCAGTACTTC; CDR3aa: CATKAGGGNKNIQYF
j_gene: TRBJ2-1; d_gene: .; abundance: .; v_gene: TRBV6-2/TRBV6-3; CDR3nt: TGTGCCAGCAGTTACTCTCGGGACACCCCAAACAATGAGCAGTTCTTC; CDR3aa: CASSYSRDTPNNEQFF
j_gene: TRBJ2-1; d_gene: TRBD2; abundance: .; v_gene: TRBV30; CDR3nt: TGTGCCTGGAGTGTAGTGTTAGCGGGCAATGAGCAGTTCTTC; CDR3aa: CAWSVVLAGNEQFF
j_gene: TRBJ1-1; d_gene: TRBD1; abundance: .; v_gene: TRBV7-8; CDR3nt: TGTGCCAGCAGCTTAGCCGGGACAGGGGACACTGAAGCTTTCTTT; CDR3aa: CASSLAGTGDTEAFF
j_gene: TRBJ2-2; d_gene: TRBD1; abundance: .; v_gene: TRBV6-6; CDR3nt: TGTGCCAGCAGGTCACCCGGACAGGGGAACACCGGGGAGCTGTTTTTT; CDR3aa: CASRSPGQGNTGELFF
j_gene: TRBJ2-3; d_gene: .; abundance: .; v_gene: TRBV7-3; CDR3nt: TGTGCCAGCAGCTTGGGAGGCCGGAGAACAGATACGCAGTATTTT; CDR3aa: CASSLGGRRTDTQYF
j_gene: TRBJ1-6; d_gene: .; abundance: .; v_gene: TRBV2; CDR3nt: TGTGCCAGCAGTGGGCAAAACTATAATTCACCCCTCCACTTT; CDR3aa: CASSGQNYNSPLHF
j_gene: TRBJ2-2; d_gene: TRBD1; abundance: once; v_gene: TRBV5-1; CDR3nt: TGCGCCAGCAGCTTGAACAGGGGCACCGGGGAGCTGTTTTTT; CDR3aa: CASSLNRGTGELFF
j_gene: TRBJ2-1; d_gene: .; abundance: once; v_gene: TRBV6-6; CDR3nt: TGTGCCAGCACCTCAGGGGGGACACCCTACAATGAGCAGTTCTTC; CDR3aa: CASTSGGTPYNEQFF
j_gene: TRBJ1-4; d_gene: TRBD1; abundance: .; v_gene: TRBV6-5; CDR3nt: TGTGCCAGCAGTCGGGACAGGGCGAGAGGAAAACTGTTTTTT; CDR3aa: CASSRDRARGKLFF
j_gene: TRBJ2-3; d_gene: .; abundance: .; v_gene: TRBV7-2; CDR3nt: TGTGCCAGCAGCTCCTTCACTCTTAGTACAGATACGCAGTATTTT; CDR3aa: CASSSFTLSTDTQYF
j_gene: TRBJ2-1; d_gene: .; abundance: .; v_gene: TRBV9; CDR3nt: TGTGCCAGCGGGGGACTTAACTACAATGAGCAGTTCTTC; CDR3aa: CASGGLNYNEQFF
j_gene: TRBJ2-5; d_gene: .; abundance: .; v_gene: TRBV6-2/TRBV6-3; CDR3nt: TGTGCCAGCAGTTCGACTTCAAGAGAGACCCAGTACTTC; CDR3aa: CASSSTSRETQYF
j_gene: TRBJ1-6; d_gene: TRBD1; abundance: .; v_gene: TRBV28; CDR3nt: TGTGCCAGCAGTTTATCTCGAGGGGGCGACCTTAATTCACCCCTCCACTTT; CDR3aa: CASSLSRGGDLNSPLHF
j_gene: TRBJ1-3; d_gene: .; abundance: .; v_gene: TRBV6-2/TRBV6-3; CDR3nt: TGTGCCAGCAGTTACTCGCAGGGCTACTCTGGAAACACCATATATTTT; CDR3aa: CASSYSQGYSGNTIYF
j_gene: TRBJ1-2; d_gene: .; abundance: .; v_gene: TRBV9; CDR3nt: TGTGCCAGCAGCGGTGGGGGAGGGTACTATGGCTACACCTTC; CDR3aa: CASSGGGGYYGYTF
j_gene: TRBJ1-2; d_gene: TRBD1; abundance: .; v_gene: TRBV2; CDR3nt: TGTGCCAGCAGTGAATTGGGACAGGGAAATGGCTACACCTTC; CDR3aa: CASSELGQGNGYTF
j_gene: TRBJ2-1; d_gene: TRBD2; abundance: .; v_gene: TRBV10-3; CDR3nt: TGTGCCACCACCTCTCGCGGGGGCTCCTACAATGAGCAGTTCTTC; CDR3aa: CATTSRGGSYNEQFF
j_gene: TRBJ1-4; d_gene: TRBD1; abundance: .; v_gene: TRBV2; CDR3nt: TGTGCCAGCATTCCGGACAGGGATGAAAAACTGTTTTTT; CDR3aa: CASIPDRDEKLFF
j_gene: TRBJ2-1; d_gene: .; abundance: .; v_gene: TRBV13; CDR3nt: TGTGCCAGCAGCTTAAGCACAGGGTACAATGAGCAGTTCTTC; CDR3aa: CASSLSTGYNEQFF
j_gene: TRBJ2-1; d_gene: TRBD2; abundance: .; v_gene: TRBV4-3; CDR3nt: TGCGCCAGCAGCCAAGGTCTAGCGGGAGTTGGCAATGAGCAGTTCTTC; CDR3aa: CASSQGLAGVGNEQFF
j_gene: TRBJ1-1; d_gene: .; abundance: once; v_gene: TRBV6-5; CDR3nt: TGTGCCAGCAGTTACCAACAGAACACTGAAGCTTTCTTT; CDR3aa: CASSYQQNTEAFF
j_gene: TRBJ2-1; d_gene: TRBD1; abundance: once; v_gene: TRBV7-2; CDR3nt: TGTGCCAGCAGCTTAGCAAACAGGGGGTCTAGAGAGCAGTTCTTC; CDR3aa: CASSLANRGSREQFF
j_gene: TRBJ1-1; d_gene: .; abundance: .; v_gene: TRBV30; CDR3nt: TGTGCCTGGAGTCCCGGAAGGGAGGACACTGAAGCTTTCTTT; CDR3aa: CAWSPGREDTEAFF
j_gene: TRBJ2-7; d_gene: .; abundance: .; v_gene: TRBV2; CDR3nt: TGTGCCAGCAGTGAACGAGAGGGTGCCTACGAGCAGTACTTC; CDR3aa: CASSEREGAYEQYF
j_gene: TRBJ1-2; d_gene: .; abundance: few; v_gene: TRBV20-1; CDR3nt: TGCAGTGCCCAAATTAACTATGGCTACACCTTC; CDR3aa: CSAQINYGYTF
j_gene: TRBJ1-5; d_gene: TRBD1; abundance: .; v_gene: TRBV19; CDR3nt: TGTGCCAGTAGTACCCCAGGGGGCTTTCAGCCCCAGCATTTT; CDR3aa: CASSTPGGFQPQHF
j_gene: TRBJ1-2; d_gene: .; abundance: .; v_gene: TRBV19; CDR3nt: TGTGCCAGTAGTATAGGACAGGCGCCAAACTATGGCTACACCTTC; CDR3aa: CASSIGQAPNYGYTF
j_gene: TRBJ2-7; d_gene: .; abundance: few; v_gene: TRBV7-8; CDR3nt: TGTGCCAGCAGCCCGTTCGACGAGCAGTACTTC; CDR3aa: CASSPFDEQYF
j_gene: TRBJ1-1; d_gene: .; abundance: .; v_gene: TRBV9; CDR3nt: TGTGCCAGCAGCGTCTTACCGGGAAACACTGAAGCTTTCTTT; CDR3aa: CASSVLPGNTEAFF
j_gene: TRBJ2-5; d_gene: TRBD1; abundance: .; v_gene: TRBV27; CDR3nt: TGTGCCAGCAGTTTAACAGGGGGCTTGGAGACCCAGTACTTC; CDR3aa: CASSLTGGLETQYF
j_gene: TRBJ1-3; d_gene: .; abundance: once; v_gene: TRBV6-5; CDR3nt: TGTGCCAGCAGGGCACAGGTCTCTGGAAACACCATATATTTT; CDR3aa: CASRAQVSGNTIYF
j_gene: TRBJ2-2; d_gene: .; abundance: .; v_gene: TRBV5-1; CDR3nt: TGCGCCAGCAGCAGGACGGGGAGGCCCGGGGAGCTGTTTTTT; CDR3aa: CASSRTGRPGELFF
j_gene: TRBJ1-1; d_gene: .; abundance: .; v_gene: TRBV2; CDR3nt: TGTGCCAGCAGATTGAACATGAACACTGAAGCTTTCTTT; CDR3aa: CASRLNMNTEAFF
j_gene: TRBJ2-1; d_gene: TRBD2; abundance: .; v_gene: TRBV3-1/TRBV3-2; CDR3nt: TGTGCCACGGGTAGCGGGAGCTCCTACAATGAGCAGTTCTTC; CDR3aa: CATGSGSSYNEQFF
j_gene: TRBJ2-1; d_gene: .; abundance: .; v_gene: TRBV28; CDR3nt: TGTGCCAGCACCAGGTTCCTCAATGAGCAGTTCTTC; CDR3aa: CASTRFLNEQFF
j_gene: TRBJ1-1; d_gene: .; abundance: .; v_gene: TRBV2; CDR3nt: TGTGCCAGCAGTGAAGCCATTAGCCCAATTAGCCCTGAAGCTTTCTTT; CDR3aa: CASSEAISPISPEAFF